This note documents a single TCR beta chain sequence. Antigen unknown. The data were obtained in a study of T cells after yellow fever vaccination. Study results and limitations: A large majority of primary-vaccination clones showed up again after the booster (approximately 96% CD4, around 90% CD8).

TCRdb fed the 5' RACE reads into MiXCR, producing one record per CDR3 protein. The repertoire holds fewer than 350,000 distinct CDR3 sequences, with about 8.7% as singletons. Germline V gene sequence: CDR1 MNHEY, CDR2 SVGAGI. The CDR3 has 16 residues. Trimming shortened V by 2 bases and J by 6 bases, and 17 bases separated the two germline ends. This receptor was identified in a man aged 18 to 35 who received the YFV17D yellow fever vaccine. The chain employs TRBV6-5 and TRBJ2-1; maybe TRBD1 (5 bases). Sample: PBMCs, taken on the day of the first yellow fever vaccination. The CDR3 loop is CASSYDITAGINEQFF. DNA of the CDR3: TGTGCCAGCAGTTACGACATCACAGCAGGGATCAATGAGCAGTTCTTC.